One and the same sample provided the 25 T cell receptor beta chains below, sequenced in a study of shared clonotypes between healthy human individuals. Sequencing used immunoSEQ multiplex PCR; TCRdb keeps in-frame clones, though not all of them. The sample includes some 690,000 clones, roughly 88% of them seen just once. Material: memory CD8+ T cells from PBMCs. The subset: CD45RO+ cells pooled with CCR7-negative TemRA cells. These TCRs come from a young man in good health. Some clones in this sample may be carry-over from other donors' samples.

This clone was seen only a few times. The chain carries TRBV19 and TRBJ2-7; maybe TRBD1 (6 bases). The CDR3 runs to 14 residues. From germline, CDR1 is LNHDA and CDR2 SQIVND (reference sequence). V lost 5 bases, J lost 1 base, and 12 bases lay in between. The CDR3 DNA follows: TGTGCCAGTAGTTTCAGGGGAGTTTCCTACGAGCAGTACTTC. Translation: CASSFRGVSYEQYF.

The rearrangement uses TRBV27 and TRBJ1-5; the D is unclear. Germline CDR1 is MNHEY and CDR2 is SMNVEV (reference sequence). The CDR3 extends over 11 amino acids. The CDR3 here is CPGDNNQPQHF. As DNA, the CDR3 is TGTCCCGGAGACAACAATCAGCCCCAGCATTTT.

The chain has TRBV9 and TRBJ2-3; D might be TRBD2 (7 bases). The ends were cut back, 7 bases at V and 6 bases at J, with 18 bases in the middle. Per the germline V gene, CDR1 is SGDLS and CDR2 is YYNGEE. This CDR3 spans 14 amino acids. CDR3 region: CASRGASGPDTQYF. Here the CDR3 DNA reads TGTGCCAGCCGGGGGGCTTCCGGACCCGATACGCAGTATTTT. The variable domain in full, completed from reference TRBV9 and TRBJ2-3, reads DSGVTQTPKHLITATGQRVTLRCSPRSGDLSVYWYQQSLDQGLQFLIQYYNGEERAKGNILERFSAQQFPDLHSELNLSSLELGDSALYFCASRGASGPDTQYFGPGTRLTVL.

The V gene is TRBV11-2, the J gene TRBJ2-1; D ambiguous. Between the trimmed V and J ends, which lost 7 bases and 2 bases, there was a span of 18 bases. The germline V gene has CDR1 SGHAT and CDR2 FQNNGV. The length of the CDR3 is 16 residues. CDR3 in DNA: TGTGCCAGCATCCCACTCACCGCCTCCCCCTACAATGAGCAGTTCTTC. It is translated as CASIPLTASPYNEQFF.

V and J are TRBV4-1 and TRBJ2-2; 9 positions agree with TRBD1. From germline, CDR1 is MGHRA and CDR2 YSYEKL. The length of the CDR3 is 19 residues. With 1 base clipped from V and 6 bases from J, the junction kept 15 bases outside the gene matches. The CDR3 region has the DNA TGCGCCAGCAGCCAAGGGGCCTGGACAGGGGTAATCGGCCCCGGGGAGCTGTTTTTT. As protein: CASSQGAWTGVIGPGELFF.

The V call is TRBV5-5, the J call TRBJ1-5, with no clear D. Germline V gene data show CDR1 as SGHKS and CDR2 as YYEKEE (reference sequence). CDR3 size: 13 residues. The V gene lost 1 base and the J gene lost 6 bases, with 8 bases spanning the gap. This CDR3 is CASSLFPGQPQHF. CDR3 nucleotide sequence: TGTGCCAGCAGCTTGTTCCCTGGTCAGCCCCAGCATTTT.

The chain recombines TRBV4-1 with TRBJ2-5; TRBD1 aligns across 9 bases. CDR3 size: 14 residues. Germline CDR1 and CDR2: MGHRA and YSYEKL. V trimming: 2 bases; J trimming: 5 bases; junction bases outside the gene matches: 3. The CDR3 nucleotides are TGCGCCAGCAGCCAAAGGACAGGGGTCGAGACCCAGTACTTC. It codes for CASSQRTGVETQYF.

The V gene is TRBV28, the J gene TRBJ2-3; D possibly corresponds to TRBD2 (5 bases). Germline CDR1 reads MDHEN; CDR2 reads SYDVKM. The CDR3 runs 16 residues. V was shortened by 2 bases and J by 0 bases, with 12 bases between the two germline ends. Here the CDR3 reads CASSLEGEQSTDTQYF. In DNA form, the CDR3 reads TGTGCCAGCAGTTTAGAGGGAGAACAGAGCACAGATACGCAGTATTTT.

The V gene is TRBV7-3, the J gene TRBJ1-5, with a possible D match to TRBD1 (5 bases). Per the germline V gene, CDR1 is SGHTA and CDR2 is FQGTGA. V dropped 10 bases and J dropped 8 bases, with 18 bases sitting between them. This CDR3 is 13 amino acids long. Written as DNA, the CDR3 is TGTGCCAACCCACGAATCCGAGGGGAGCCCCAGCATTTT. Encoded protein: CANPRIRGEPQHF.

V usage is TRBV11-2 and J usage is TRBJ1-1; 7 bases line up with TRBD1. With V trimmed by 5 bases and J by 0 bases, 15 bases remained unmatched. Germline V gene lookup returns CDR1 SGHAT and CDR2 FQNNGV. This CDR3 has 18 amino acids. The CDR3 spells CASSHRAPGQLMNTEAFF. CDR3 nucleotides: TGTGCCAGCAGCCATCGAGCTCCGGGACAGCTAATGAACACTGAAGCTTTCTTT.

This sequence joins TRBV5-5 and TRBJ2-5, with a weak D call TRBD1 (5 bases). Germline values: CDR1 SGHKS, CDR2 YYEKEE (reference sequence). Trimming shortened V by 2 bases and J by 1 base, and 15 bases separated the two germline ends. The CDR3 spans 16 residues. The CDR3 DNA reads TGTGCCAGCAGCTTAGTAGGAACAGGAACCCAAGAGACCCAGTACTTC. Residues: CASSLVGTGTQETQYF.

The chain carries TRBV9 and TRBJ2-6; TRBD2 aligns across 8 bases. The germline CDR1 and CDR2 sequences are SGDLS and YYNGEE. The CDR3 consists of 18 residues. Trimming at V came to 7 bases and at J to 4 bases, leaving 16 bases not matched to a gene. The CDR3 bases are TGTGCCAGCGGACAGCTTAGCGGGACCTCTAGAGGGGCCAACGTCCTGACTTTC. Translated: CASGQLSGTSRGANVLTF.

The rearrangement uses TRBV6-5 and TRBJ2-1; perhaps TRBD2 as D (6 bases). The V end lost 4 bases, the J end lost 0 bases, and 10 bases lay between the germline ends. Germline loops: CDR1 MNHEY, CDR2 SVGAGI. The CDR3 spans 15 residues. The CDR3 loop is CASSLGGNSYNEQFF. DNA of the CDR3: TGTGCCAGCAGTTTAGGAGGGAACTCCTACAATGAGCAGTTCTTC.

The chain joins TRBV10-3 to TRBJ2-7; 11 nucleotides agree with TRBD2. Germline V CDR1 and CDR2: ENHRY, SYGVKD. V shed 3 bases, J shed 3 bases, and the junction held 10 bases outside the gene matches. This CDR3 spans 17 amino acids. CDR3 sequence: CAISDIAGGPLDYEQYF. In DNA form, the CDR3 reads TGTGCCATCAGTGATATAGCGGGAGGGCCGCTCGACTACGAGCAGTACTTC.

The chain carries TRBV7-3 and TRBJ2-5; D perhaps matches TRBD2 (5 bases). CDR3 length equals 13 residues. Germline assignment: CDR1 SGHTA and CDR2 FQGTGA. V was clipped by 4 bases and J by 1 base, with 7 bases between them. The CDR3: CASSSGSQETQYF. In nucleotides, the CDR3 is TGTGCCAGCAGCTCTGGGAGCCAAGAGACCCAGTACTTC.

The chain combines TRBV9 with TRBJ2-2; D remains unclear. CDR1 SGDLS and CDR2 YYNGEE come from the germline V gene. The V gene lost 0 bases and the J gene lost 1 base, with 7 bases spanning the gap. The CDR3 is 15 amino acids. The CDR3 coding sequence is TGTGCCAGCAGCGTAGGTTCCGGGAACACCGGGGAGCTGTTTTTT. It encodes CASSVGSGNTGELFF.

V is TRBV19 and J is TRBJ2-3, with 7 bases identical to TRBD2. Germline V gene sequence: CDR1 LNHDA, CDR2 SQIVND (reference sequence). The junction had 3 bases not matched to a gene; V was cut back by 3 bases and J by 0 bases. This CDR3 spans 15 amino acids. Here the CDR3 DNA reads TGTGCCAGTAGTATCATTAGCGGGAGCACAGATACGCAGTATTTT. The encoded protein is CASSIISGSTDTQYF.

The rearrangement links TRBV9 to TRBJ1-4, with a weak D call TRBD1 (5 bases). Germline lookup yields CDR1 SGDLS and CDR2 YYNGEE. CDR3 length: 15 residues. Trimming left V 3 bases short and J 6 bases short, with 15 bases between. CDR3 nucleotide sequence: TGTGCCAGCAGCGCCGGGGCAGGGAGGGATGAAAAACTGTTTTTT. It codes for CASSAGAGRDEKLFF. The complete variable domain, with remaining parts taken from reference TRBV9 and TRBJ1-4, reads DSGVTQTPKHLITATGQRVTLRCSPRSGDLSVYWYQQSLDQGLQFLIQYYNGEERAKGNILERFSAQQFPDLHSELNLSSLELGDSALYFCASSAGAGRDEKLFFGSGTQLSVL.

This chain links TRBV7-3 with TRBJ2-3, with 13 bases matching TRBD2. The CDR3 has 18 amino acids. Looked up from germline, CDR1 is SGHTA and CDR2 is FQGTGA. The junction had 7 bases not matched to a gene; V was cut back by 2 bases and J by 2 bases. CDR3 region: CASSLHPTSGRNTDTQYF. The DNA for the CDR3 is TGTGCCAGCAGCTTACACCCGACTAGCGGGAGGAACACAGATACGCAGTATTTT. Full variable domain (remainder filled in from reference TRBV7-3 and TRBJ2-3): GAGVSQTPSNKVTEKGKYVELRCDPISGHTALYWYRQSLGQGPEFLIYFQGTGAADDSGLPNDRFFAVRPEGSVSTLKIQRTERGDSAVYLCASSLHPTSGRNTDTQYFGPGTRLTVL.

The V gene is TRBV13, the J gene TRBJ1-2, with D perhaps TRBD1 (5 bases). This CDR3 comprises 14 residues. The germline V gene encodes CDR1 PRHDT and CDR2 FYEKMQ (reference sequence). The V end was cut by 7 bases, the J end by 1 base, with 13 bases between. The CDR3 nucleotides are TGTGCCAGCACCTCCGTCGGGGGTAACTATGGCTACACCTTC. Translated: CASTSVGGNYGYTF.

J is TRBJ2-1 and V is TRBV9; 9 nucleotides align to TRBD2. The CDR3 length is 16 residues. Per the germline V gene, CDR1 is SGDLS and CDR2 is YYNGEE. The V and J ends lost 0 bases and 2 bases, in that order; junction bases with no gene match: 3. This chain's CDR3 is CASSVVAGGPYNEQFF. The CDR3 DNA follows: TGTGCCAGCAGCGTAGTGGCGGGAGGGCCCTACAATGAGCAGTTCTTC.

V is TRBV7-9 and J is TRBJ2-7; TRBD1 or TRBD2 may be the D gene (5 bases each). Germline-derived CDR1 and CDR2 are SEHNR and FQNEAQ (reference sequence). The CDR3 is made up of 16 amino acids. V was trimmed by 5 bases and J by 1 base, leaving 18 bases between them. CDR3 bases: TGTGCCAGCAGCCCGCCTGGGGACCGGGGATCCTACGAGCAGTACTTC. Its protein product is CASSPPGDRGSYEQYF.

The rearrangement links TRBV9 to TRBJ1-5; 9 bases match TRBD1. The germline V gene has CDR1 SGDLS and CDR2 YYNGEE. The CDR3 is 15 amino acids. The ends lost 4 bases at V and 3 bases at J; junction bases unmatched: 5. In DNA, the CDR3 is TGTGCCAGCAGCCCCTGGGACAGGGACAATCAGCCCCAGCATTTT. Translation gives CASSPWDRDNQPQHF.

The chain carries TRBV19 and TRBJ1-5; 7 bases align to TRBD1. Germline V gene data show CDR1 as LNHDA and CDR2 as SQIVND (reference sequence). V was clipped by 0 bases and J by 4 bases; unmatched bases: 9. The CDR3 is 17 residues long. CDR3 protein: CASSIDIEGARNQPQHF. Here the CDR3 DNA reads TGTGCCAGTAGTATAGATATCGAGGGGGCGCGGAATCAGCCCCAGCATTTT.

The J gene is TRBJ2-2, the V gene TRBV27, with D possibly matching TRBD1 (6 bases). In germline, CDR1 is MNHEY, CDR2 SMNVEV (reference sequence). The CDR3 is 17 amino acids. V gave up 2 bases and J gave up 4 bases, with 17 bases separating them. The CDR3 DNA reads as TGTGCCAGCAGTTTAGGGGCAGGGGCGGGTCTCACCGGGGAGCTGTTTTTT. This gives the protein CASSLGAGAGLTGELFF.